Shown below are 11 T cell receptor beta chains from a single sample sequenced in a study of T cell repertoires in cytomegalovirus infection. TCRdb called the reads again in MiXCR, with one record for every CDR3 protein. The sample shows fewer than 550,000 distinct CDR3 sequences, 26% of them seen only once. Sequencing was carried out using PBMCs. Receptor source: a human donor in good health (CMV status not recorded). Some clones in this sample may be carry-over from other donors' samples.

There are many counts of this clonotype. The chain joins TRBV7-2 to TRBJ2-7; weak D call: TRBD1 (6 bases). CDR3 length: 14 amino acids. The ends were cut back, 1 base at V and 0 bases at J, with 7 bases in the middle. Germline V gene lookup returns CDR1 SGHTA and CDR2 FQGNSA. CDR3 protein: CASSLVDSSYEQYF. The CDR3 DNA sequence: TGTGCCAGCAGCTTAGTGGACAGCTCCTACGAGCAGTACTTC.

This clonotype was seen more than once but under ten times. This chain joins TRBV20-1 and TRBJ1-1; D might be TRBD1 (6 bases). The CDR3 extends over 15 amino acids. The ends were cut back, 6 bases at V and 11 bases at J, with 28 bases in the middle. Germline loops: CDR1 DFQATT, CDR2 SNEGSKA (reference sequence). The CDR3 nucleotides are TGCAGTGCGAGCGATCAACCAACAGGGTGGGAGAAGGCTTTCTTT. It codes for CSASDQPTGWEKAFF.

This clonotype was counted only a few times. The chain recombines TRBV20-1 with TRBJ2-1; D may be TRBD1 or TRBD2 (5 bases each). This CDR3 region has 11 residues. Between the trimmed V and J ends, which lost 1 base and 9 bases, there was a span of 7 bases. From germline, CDR1 is DFQATT and CDR2 SNEGSKA (reference sequence). CDR3 sequence reads: CSARAGGEQFF. For the CDR3, the DNA is TGCAGTGCTAGAGCTGGGGGTGAGCAGTTCTTC.

The chain uses TRBV4-1 and TRBJ2-7, with TRBD2 matching 9 bases. The V segment lost 3 bases and the J segment 6 bases; nucleotides outside the gene matches: 6. The CDR3 extends over 14 amino acids. Germline V CDR1 and CDR2: MGHRA, YSYEKL. The CDR3 nucleotides read TGCGCCAGCAGCCAGACAGCGACTAGCGGCGAGCAGTACTTC. The encoded protein is CASSQTATSGEQYF.

This clonotype has a handful of counts. The rearrangement uses TRBV7-9 and TRBJ1-2; D gene uncertain. Looked up from germline, CDR1 is SEHNR and CDR2 is FQNEAQ (reference sequence). V dropped 2 bases and J dropped 10 bases, with 14 bases sitting between them. The CDR3 length is 13 residues. The CDR3 nucleotides are TGTGCCAGCAGCTTATTAGGGCAACCTGACTACACCTTC. Translating gives CASSLLGQPDYTF.

V and J are TRBV6-1 and TRBJ1-3; no definite D call. Between the trimmed V and J ends, which lost 5 bases and 0 bases, there was a span of 8 bases. The germline V gene encodes CDR1 MNHNS and CDR2 SASEGT. This CDR3 has 14 amino acids. CDR3 amino acids: CASSFLFSGNTIYF. DNA for the CDR3: TGTGCCAGCAGTTTTTTGTTCTCTGGAAACACCATATATTTT.

This clonotype was observed at least ten times. The chain is built from TRBV7-8 and TRBJ1-5; tentative D call: TRBD1 (5 bases). The CDR3 has 20 residues. V was cut by 5 bases and J by 0 bases, with 26 bases left in between. Germline lookup yields CDR1 SGHVS and CDR2 FQNEAQ. The CDR3 sequence is CASSPEAATVISNSNQPQHF. In DNA form, the CDR3 reads TGTGCCAGCAGCCCCGAGGCTGCGACAGTAATTTCTAATAGCAATCAGCCCCAGCATTTT.

The chain recombines TRBV28 with TRBJ2-2; D gene ambiguous. Germline V gives CDR1 MDHEN, CDR2 SYDVKM. Trimming left V 9 bases short and J 1 base short, with 15 bases between. CDR3 length equals 15 residues. The CDR3 DNA reads TGTGCCAGTCGCCTCCGGGCCCAGAACACCGGGGAGCTGTTTTTT. Protein product: CASRLRAQNTGELFF.

This clonotype has only a few counts. V and J are TRBV28 and TRBJ1-4, with D possibly TRBD1 on 5 matching bases. The CDR3 is 14 amino acids. V lost 7 bases to trimming and J lost 16 bases, with 25 bases between them. Germline loops: CDR1 MDHEN, CDR2 SYDVKM. The CDR3 DNA sequence: TGTGCCAGCAACCCGATCGGGGGAACCCAAAAAGGGTTTTTT. Protein product: CASNPIGGTQKGFF.

The chain is built from TRBV4-1 and TRBJ2-1; 11 bases align to TRBD2. CDR1 and CDR2 (germline): MGHRA, YSYEKL. The junction had 5 bases not matched to a gene; V was cut back by 2 bases and J by 8 bases. The CDR3 is made up of 15 amino acids. The CDR3 nucleotides are TGCGCCAGCAGCCAACTACTAGCGGGAGCGTATGAGCAGTTCTTC. The encoded protein is CASSQLLAGAYEQFF.

This clonotype was counted only a few times. The V gene is TRBV19, the J gene TRBJ1-2; no definite D call. The CDR3 length is 16 residues. The germline V and J ends were trimmed by 4 bases and 2 bases, with 17 bases remaining between them. Per germline, CDR1 LNHDA and CDR2 SQIVND (reference sequence). CDR3 loop: CASSTTPPEGNYGYTF. CDR3 DNA sequence: TGTGCCAGTAGTACCACCCCTCCGGAGGGCAACTATGGCTACACCTTC.